This TCR beta chain originates from a study of blood T cell repertoires in COVID-19. At the level of the study: Specimens from acute and convalescent COVID-19 originated in the United States, Italy and Spain. Nucleic acid was either cDNA or gDNA, and it came from T cells, B-cell-depleted T cells, or PBMCs.

TCRdb's table, derived via immunoSEQ multiplex PCR, lists solely in-frame clones and lacks some. Of about 380,000 clones in the sample, less than 85% were seen once. The CDR3 loop spans 13 amino acids. V was pared by 9 bases and J by 0 bases, with 9 bases between. From germline, CDR1 is SEHNR and CDR2 FQNEAQ (reference sequence). This clonotype was sampled from a woman aged 18 to 35 with acute or convalescent COVID-19. Sequencing used peripheral blood. The chain employs TRBV7-9 and TRBJ2-1, with D tentatively TRBD2 (7 bases). The chain's CDR3 is CASRGGSYNEQFF. CDR3 in DNA: TGTGCCAGTAGGGGGGGCTCCTACAATGAGCAGTTCTTC.